This T cell receptor beta chain was captured in a study of T-cell memory formation after mild COVID-19 (dated by TCRdb to the early 2020s). Broadly, across the study: TCR sequence clusters from the two donors were found to be largely donor specific. Longitudinal TCRalpha and TCRbeta repertoire sequencing tracked T-cell clones expanding and contracting after mild COVID-19 in two donors. The cohort comprised two young, previously healthy adult volunteers, one female and one male.

PBMCs were isolated by Ficoll-Paque density gradient centrifugation. The germline V gene (reference sequence) gives CDR1 as DFQATT and CDR2 as SNEGSKA. V lost 0 bases and J lost 5 bases; the stretch between them is 4 bases long. The CDR3 goes from the cysteine to the phenylalanine over 11 residues. Only CDR3 DNA remains: 33 bases, in frame from the first base. Of note for this clonotype: The antigen it recognizes is unknown. Base qualities are not provided; no much larger clone lies one nucleotide away.

Beyond this particular receptor, the publication reports: From day 15 to 85, contracting clones showed balanced CD4/CD8 phenotypes, whereas a second wave of clones that expanded from day 15 to 37 leaned towards CD4+. SARS-CoV-2 specificity of the second-wave clones peaking on day 37 was not confirmed. The detection of some responding clones in pre-infection memory suggests that pre-existing cross-reactive memory T cells joined the SARS-CoV-2 response. The study included only a couple of mild cases, and larger cohorts that include severe cases with pre-infection samples were judged to be necessary. Contracting CD4+ clones turned up mainly in the CM and EM memory subsets, whereas EMRA was where CD8+ clones were enriched.

Sequencer: Illumina NovaSeq 6000. TCRalpha and TCRbeta cDNA libraries were built by 5'RACE with constant-segment primers, adding sample barcodes and unique molecular identifiers. RNA was extracted from every sample with Trizol reagent. The libraries were amplified in two PCR steps, and the second step added a second sample barcode and Illumina TruSeq adapters. Sequencing of libraries was performed on an Illumina NovaSeq with 2 x 150 bp paired-end reads. On the study's bioinformatics: Demultiplexing of reads and collapsing into UMI-guided consensus sequences were performed with migec v1.2.7. Using mixcr v2.1.11, UMI consensuses were aligned to TRA and TRB V and J templates and then assembled into clonotypes. Clonotypes were classified as expanded or contracted when called significant by both edgeR and NoisET, with noise models trained on biological replicates. edgeR calls used a false discovery rate-adjusted p below 0.01 and a log2 fold-change threshold of 1. As an exploratory analysis of dynamics, PCA with hierarchical clustering was applied to max-normalized trajectories of the 1000 most abundant clonotypes. Separately sequenced CD4+ and CD8+ repertoires were used to assign the CD4 or CD8 phenotype of responding clones. TCRdb trimmed the raw reads at Q25, called clones with MiXCR and kept productive beta chains. CDR3 protein sequences are deduplicated, and each keeps its most common genes and DNA. The V and J calls and clone size come from TCRdb's table, not from the authors' own analysis. The sample table lists roughly 340,000 distinct CDR3 sequences, 20% of them with a count of one. Roughly a fifth of the sample goes to the ten largest clones.

The receptor comes from a man in his late teens or twenties who had mild COVID-19 (a few samples of this study predate the infection). The sample titles of this study are shuffled in the database, so cell type and time point are left out; the donor was told from shared clones. The material sequenced was PBMCs or a T cell subset sorted from them (not recorded which). Here the chain combines TRBV20-1 and TRBJ1-2; a confident D gene designation cannot be given. CDR3 reads: CSARDQYGYTF. The bases are TGCAGTGCTAGAGACCAATATGGCTACACCTTC.